The rows below give T cell receptor beta chains drawn from one sample of a study of blood T cell repertoires in COVID-19. This table comes from immunoSEQ multiplex PCR, and its TCRdb copy is limited to in-frame clones, with some not included. Of about 320,000 clones in the sample, approximately 88% were seen once. Sequences were obtained from PBMCs or T cells enriched from blood (not recorded which). Source of these receptors: a man between 60 and 70 years old who had recovered from COVID-19. Each CDR3 is given with its conserved first and last residue. The D gene is left open where the match is weak. For some rows the clone size is stated as once, few or many, or as a class when expanded; others skip it.

cdr3_length | j_call | clone_size | d_call | v_call | cdr3_nt | cdr3_aa
13 | TRBJ2-3 | few | - | TRBV11-3 | TGTGCCAGCAGCTTTGAGGAAACAGATACGCAGTATTTT | CASSFEETDTQYF
15 | TRBJ2-7 | - | TRBD1 | TRBV2 | TGTGCCAGCAGTGAATTCCGGGACAGATCCTACGAGCAGTACTTC | CASSEFRDRSYEQYF
12 | TRBJ1-1 | - | - | TRBV5-1 | TGCGCCAGCAGCTTGGGAGACAATCGGGCTTTCTTT | CASSLGDNRAFF
13 | TRBJ1-2 | - | - | TRBV5-8 | TGTGCCAGCAGCTTGCAGGGAACGGATGGCTACACCTTC | CASSLQGTDGYTF
14 | TRBJ2-7 | - | - | TRBV5-4 | TGTGCCAGCAGGACTGACCTAGGCACCTACGAGCAGTACTTC | CASRTDLGTYEQYF
16 | TRBJ2-2 | - | - | TRBV16 | TGTGCCAGCAGCCAATCCCTCCCCAGGGCCACCGGGGAGCTGTTTTTT | CASSQSLPRATGELFF
16 | TRBJ2-2 | - | TRBD2 | TRBV2 | TGTGCCAGCAGTGGGTATGGCGGGAGTGTCGGCGGGGAGCTGTTTTTT | CASSGYGGSVGGELFF
13 | TRBJ1-5 | - | TRBD1 | TRBV19 | TGTGCCAGTACCGGACAGGTAAATCAGCCCCAGCATTTT | CASTGQVNQPQHF
14 | TRBJ2-2 | - | - | TRBV19 | TGTGCCAGTAGGGCAGGCGCGAACACCGGGGAGCTGTTTTTT | CASRAGANTGELFF
11 | TRBJ2-1 | - | TRBD2 | TRBV2 | TGTGCCAGCAGCGCGACTAGCGGGGAAATCTTC | CASSATSGEIF
16 | TRBJ2-1 | - | TRBD2 | TRBV30 | TGTGCCTGGAGTTTTTTAGCGGGAGGGCCTCGCAATGAGCAGTTCTTC | CAWSFLAGGPRNEQFF
13 | TRBJ1-6 | - | - | TRBV28 | TGTGCCAGCAGAACAGGGAATAATTCACCCCTCCACTTT | CASRTGNNSPLHF
13 | TRBJ2-5 | - | - | TRBV6-5 | TGTGCCAGCAGTTTGAGGGCTCGGGAGACCCAGTACTTC | CASSLRARETQYF
15 | TRBJ2-7 | - | TRBD2 | TRBV18 | TGTGCCAGCTCACCAGTGGTAGCGGGAGGGTACGAGCAGTACTTC | CASSPVVAGGYEQYF
14 | TRBJ2-1 | - | TRBD2 | TRBV7-2 | TGTGCCAGCAGAGGGACGCTGGCGGGAGATGAGCAGTTCTTC | CASRGTLAGDEQFF
15 | TRBJ2-5 | - | TRBD2 | TRBV18 | TGTGCCAGCTCACCCCCCCTAGCGGGAGAAGAGACCCAGTACTTC | CASSPPLAGEETQYF
14 | TRBJ2-7 | - | TRBD2 | TRBV5-1 | TGCGCCAGCAGCTCGATAGCGGGGAGTTACGAGCAGTACTTC | CASSSIAGSYEQYF
16 | TRBJ1-4 | - | - | TRBV28 | TGTGCCAGCAGGCCCCGATACGGTGCAACTAATGAAAAACTGTTTTTT | CASRPRYGATNEKLFF
15 | TRBJ2-3 | - | - | TRBV10-3 | TGTGCCATCAGTGAACCCAATGCGGGGACAGATACGCAGTATTTT | CAISEPNAGTDTQYF
14 | TRBJ2-7 | - | TRBD2 | TRBV10-1 | TGCGCCAGCAGTGAAGCGACTAGCATCGACGAGCAGTACTTC | CASSEATSIDEQYF
12 | TRBJ1-1 | - | - | TRBV12-3/TRBV12-4 | TGTGCCAGCAGCCCACAGAAAACTGAAGCTTTCTTT | CASSPQKTEAFF
14 | TRBJ1-5 | - | TRBD1 | TRBV28 | TGTGCCAGCAGTTCACCGACAGGGAGCCAGCCCCAGCATTTT | CASSSPTGSQPQHF
15 | TRBJ1-5 | - | - | TRBV28 | TGTGCCAGCAGGGTGGGAGTGAATAGCAATCAGCCCCAGCATTTT | CASRVGVNSNQPQHF
14 | TRBJ1-3 | - | - | TRBV19 | TGTGCCAGTAGTGGCCTAGACTCTGGAAACACCATATATTTT | CASSGLDSGNTIYF
12 | TRBJ2-1 | few | - | TRBV19 | TGTGCCAGTAGTATTGTACAGCCCGAGCAGTTCTTC | CASSIVQPEQFF
14 | TRBJ2-7 | - | TRBD1 | TRBV11-2 | TGTGCCAGCAGCTTCGGGACAGGGACAGGGGAGCAGTACTTC | CASSFGTGTGEQYF
15 | TRBJ1-3 | once | TRBD1 | TRBV4-2 | TGTGCCAGCAGCCCTGACAGGGGTGTTGGAAACACCATATATTTT | CASSPDRGVGNTIYF
16 | TRBJ2-1 | - | TRBD2 | TRBV2 | TGTGCCAGCAGTCGACTAGCGGGAGGCAGATCCAATGAGCAGTTCTTC | CASSRLAGGRSNEQFF
17 | TRBJ2-1 | - | TRBD2 | TRBV5-4 | TGTGCCAGCAGCTTGGGACTAGCGGGAGGATCCGCGGGTGAGCAGTTCTTC | CASSLGLAGGSAGEQFF
12 | TRBJ1-4 | - | - | TRBV28 | TGTGCCAGCAGCTTCCCTAATGAAAAACTGTTTTTT | CASSFPNEKLFF
12 | TRBJ2-3 | - | - | TRBV7-2 | TGTGCCAGCAGCTTACGAGTAGATACGCAGTATTTT | CASSLRVDTQYF
16 | TRBJ2-1 | - | TRBD2 | TRBV27 | TGTGCCAGCAGTGGGGGGAGCGGGAGGACCTACAATGAGCAGTTCTTC | CASSGGSGRTYNEQFF